The following is a TCR beta chain sequence with its context. Its antigen is undetermined. The data derive from a study of cytomegalovirus exposure and HLA in healthy donors. Study conclusions and caveats: Fewer N-insertions than the approximately 680-donor mean were reportedly shown by an Asian-associated ancestry cluster in a later analysis.

Primers included in the PCR were 60 Vbeta and 13 Jbeta primers. Only in-frame clones appear in the TCRdb table, and some are missing; sequencing was by immunoSEQ multiplex PCR. The data hold under 200,000 clones, with roughly 74% observed a single time. The J segment lost 5 bases and the V segment lost 4 bases, leaving 5 bases of the junction unmatched. The CDR3 extends over 14 amino acids. Germline V gene lookup returns CDR1 SGHRS and CDR2 YFSETQ. This chain joins TRBV5-1 and TRBJ2-7; TRBD1 aligns across 11 bases. The TCR comes from a woman aged 30 to 39 in good health and CMV-seropositive. Sequences were obtained from PBMCs. CDR3 sequence (DNA): TGCGCCAGCAGCCCGGGACAGGGGGTCCACGAGCAGTACTTC. Protein: CASSPGQGVHEQYF. Filled out from reference TRBV5-1 and TRBJ2-7, the complete variable domain reads KAGVTQTPRYLIKTRGQQVTLSCSPISGHRSVSWYQQTPGQGLQFLFEYFSETQRNKGNFPGRFSGRQFSNSRSEMNVSTLELGDSALYLCASSPGQGVHEQYFGPGTRLTVT.